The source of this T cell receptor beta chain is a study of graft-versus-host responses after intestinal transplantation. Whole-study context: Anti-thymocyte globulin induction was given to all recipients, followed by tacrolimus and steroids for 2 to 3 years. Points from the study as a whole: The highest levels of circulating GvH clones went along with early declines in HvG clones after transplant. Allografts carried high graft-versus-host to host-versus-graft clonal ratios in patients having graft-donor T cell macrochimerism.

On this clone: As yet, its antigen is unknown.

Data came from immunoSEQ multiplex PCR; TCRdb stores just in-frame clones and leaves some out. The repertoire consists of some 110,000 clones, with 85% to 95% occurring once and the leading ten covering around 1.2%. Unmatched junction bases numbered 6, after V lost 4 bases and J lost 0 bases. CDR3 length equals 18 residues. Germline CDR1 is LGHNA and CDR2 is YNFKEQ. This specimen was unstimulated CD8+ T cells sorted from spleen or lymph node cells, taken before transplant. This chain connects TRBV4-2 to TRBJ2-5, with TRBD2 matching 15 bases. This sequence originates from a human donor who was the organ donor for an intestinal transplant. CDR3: CASSLGTSGRPHQETQYF. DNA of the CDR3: TGTGCCAGCAGCCTAGGGACTAGCGGGAGGCCGCACCAAGAGACCCAGTACTTC.